This is a list of T cell receptor beta chains from one sample in a study of preoperative IRX-2 immunotherapy in early breast cancer. Only in-frame clones appear in the TCRdb table, and some are missing; sequencing was by immunoSEQ multiplex PCR. The sample gives 30,000 or so clones, 83% of which show up once; 2% to 3% is in the top ten. Source: lymph node tissue, taken from a patient treated with IRX-2 immunotherapy. All receptors come from a human donor with breast cancer. The CDR3 runs from the conserved cysteine through the conserved F or W. A D gene is named only where the DNA matches it firmly. Clone sizes are given selectively: once, few, many, or a class where the clone is expanded.

v_gene	d_gene	abundance	j_gene	CDR3nt	CDR3aa
TRBV7-4	NA	once	TRBJ2-6	TGTGCCAGCAGCACCCCCGCGGCCGGGGCCAACGTCCTGACTTTC	CASSTPAAGANVLTF
TRBV5-1	NA	NA	TRBJ1-1	TGCGCCAGCAGCTCTTCTCCCCAGGCGATTAATACTGAAGCTTTCTTT	CASSSSPQAINTEAFF
TRBV25-1	NA	NA	TRBJ2-5	TGTGCCAGCAGCGGACAGAGTTTAGAGACCCAGTACTTC	CASSGQSLETQYF
TRBV7-5	NA	NA	TRBJ2-2	TGTGCCAGCAGCTCCCAGGGGAATTCCAAGGAGCTGTTTTTT	CASSSQGNSKELFF
TRBV10-3	NA	NA	TRBJ1-1	TGTGCCATCAGTGAGAGGCTTATGAACACTGAAGCTTTCTTT	CAISERLMNTEAFF
TRBV23-1	NA	NA	TRBJ1-6	TGCGCCAGCAGCTTCCCAGGGGATAATTCACCCCTCCACTTT	CASSFPGDNSPLHF
TRBV28	TRBD2	NA	TRBJ2-2	TGTGCCAGCAGTTTGGACTTGGGACTAGCGGGCGGACCGAACACCGGGGAGCTGTTTTTT	CASSLDLGLAGGPNTGELFF
TRBV19	NA	NA	TRBJ2-7	TGTGCCAGTAGTACGGGGGCCACAACCTACGAGCAGTACTTC	CASSTGATTYEQYF
TRBV6-8	TRBD1	once	TRBJ2-7	TGTGCCAGCAGTCGTACAGGGGGCGGGCAGTACTTC	CASSRTGGGQYF
TRBV19	TRBD1	NA	TRBJ2-3	TGTGCCAGTAGTCCCGGGACAGGGAGAACAGATACGCAGTATTTT	CASSPGTGRTDTQYF
TRBV18	NA	NA	TRBJ1-1	TGTGCCAGCTCACCACTCCCGGGAGGGGAGACTGAAGCTTTCTTT	CASSPLPGGETEAFF
TRBV6-8	TRBD1	NA	TRBJ1-1	TGTGCCAGCAGGGACCCGGACAGGGAAGAAGCTTTCTTT	CASRDPDREEAFF
TRBV10-3	NA	NA	TRBJ1-3	TGTGCCATCAGTGAGCCAGGGGGAAACACCATATATTTT	CAISEPGGNTIYF
TRBV5-1	NA	NA	TRBJ2-1	TGCGCCAGCAGCTTGGCTAGCGCCTACAATGAGCAGTTCTTC	CASSLASAYNEQFF
TRBV14	NA	NA	TRBJ2-7	TGTGCCAGCAGCTTACCAAACAGTCGCAGGTCCTACGAGCAGTACTTC	CASSLPNSRRSYEQYF
TRBV11-3	TRBD1	NA	TRBJ1-3	TGTGCCAGCAGCCCCCCGGGACAGGGGGATGGAAACACCATATATTTT	CASSPPGQGDGNTIYF
TRBV30	NA	NA	TRBJ2-1	TGTGCCACCGGGACAACCTCTTACAATGAGCAGTTCTTC	CATGTTSYNEQFF
TRBV19	TRBD1	NA	TRBJ1-2	TGTGCCAGTAGTATTCGACAGGGGGCGAGGGGCTACACCTTC	CASSIRQGARGYTF
TRBV6-8	NA	NA	TRBJ1-4	TGTGCCAGCAGTTACGGCAGGGCTAGAGAAAAACTGTTTTTT	CASSYGRAREKLFF
TRBV12-5	NA	NA	TRBJ2-1	TGTGCTTCACAGCGAGGGGTTGATGGTGATGAGCAGTTCTTC	CASQRGVDGDEQFF
TRBV19	TRBD2	NA	TRBJ2-1	TGTGCCAGTAGTATAGCCAACTCGGCGGGGGGGCCGTGGGAGCAGTTCTTC	CASSIANSAGGPWEQFF
TRBV4-1	NA	NA	TRBJ1-4	TGCGCCAGCAGCCCCCTACAGGGAACTAATGAAAAACTGTTTTTT	CASSPLQGTNEKLFF
TRBV15	NA	NA	TRBJ2-2	TGTGCCACCAGCAGACCGGACGTCATATACACCGGGGAGCTGTTTTTT	CATSRPDVIYTGELFF
TRBV1	NA	NA	TRBJ1-1	TGCGCCAGCAGCCTACGGACAGGGGGGTGGGACACTGAAGCTTTCTTT	CASSLRTGGWDTEAFF
TRBV6-7	NA	NA	TRBJ2-1	TGTGCCAGCAGTTCCCGGCAGGCTCTCGGGCAGTTCTTC	CASSSRQALGQFF
TRBV19	NA	NA	TRBJ1-2	TGTGCCAGTAGTATTTGGGGCGATAACTATGGCTACACCTTC	CASSIWGDNYGYTF
TRBV7-6	NA	NA	TRBJ2-3	TGTGCCAGCAGCTTAGAAGGCGGAGCAGATACGCAGTATTTT	CASSLEGGADTQYF
TRBV27	TRBD1	NA	TRBJ1-5	TGTGCCAGCAGGCCTCGACAGGGGAGTCAGCCCCAGCATTTT	CASRPRQGSQPQHF
TRBV18	TRBD1	NA	TRBJ2-7	TGTGCCAGCTCGCAAGAGACTCCGGGACAGGGACTGGACGAGCAGTACTTC	CASSQETPGQGLDEQYF
TRBV18	NA	NA	TRBJ2-3	TGTGCCAGCTCACGGGCGGACCCAAGCACAGATACGCAGTATTTT	CASSRADPSTDTQYF
TRBV30	TRBD2	NA	TRBJ2-1	TGTGCCCGGCAGCGGGGTCCTTACAATGAGCAGTTCTTC	CARQRGPYNEQFF
TRBV18	TRBD1	NA	TRBJ2-2	TGTGCCAGCTCGTTCGGGACAGTCCGCGGAGGCGGCACCGGGGAGCTGTTTTTT	CASSFGTVRGGGTGELFF
TRBV28	TRBD1	NA	TRBJ1-4	TGTGCCAGCAGTACCTTAGGGACAGGGAATGAAAAACTGTTTTTT	CASSTLGTGNEKLFF
TRBV6-8	NA	NA	TRBJ1-5	TGTGCCGCGAAACCCGGGTATAGCAATCAGCCCCAGCATTTT	CAAKPGYSNQPQHF
TRBV28	NA	NA	TRBJ2-3	TGTGCCAGCGTGGACAGAGCAGATACGCAGTATTTT	CASVDRADTQYF
TRBV28	NA	NA	TRBJ2-7	TGTGCCAGCAGTTGGGACAACTACGAGCAGTACTTC	CASSWDNYEQYF
TRBV5-1	TRBD2	NA	TRBJ2-1	TGCGCCAGCAGCTTGGCCATGGCTAGCGGGGGGGCAGGCAATGAGCAGTTCTTC	CASSLAMASGGAGNEQFF
TRBV10-1	NA	NA	TRBJ1-4	TGCGCCAGCAGTGATCGAGGTGAGTTAACTAATGAAAAACTGTTTTTT	CASSDRGELTNEKLFF
TRBV28	NA	few	TRBJ1-3	TGTGCCAGCACCAACGCTGGGGAGGTTTCTGGAAACACCATATATTTT	CASTNAGEVSGNTIYF
TRBV6-8	NA	NA	TRBJ2-2	TGTGCCAGCAGTGCCCAGACAAACACCGGGGAGCTGTTTTTT	CASSAQTNTGELFF
TRBV28	NA	NA	TRBJ1-3	TGTGCCAGCAGTACTAGCTCCGGGGACATATATTTT	CASSTSSGDIYF
TRBV19	NA	NA	TRBJ1-1	TGTGCCAGTAGTTTGGCGGGGACACAAGCTTTCTTT	CASSLAGTQAFF
TRBV15	NA	once	TRBJ2-3	TGTGCCACCAGCAGAGCCCTGACGGGGGCAGATACGCAGTATTTT	CATSRALTGADTQYF
TRBV18	NA	NA	TRBJ2-5	TGTGCCAGCTCACTATCGACAGGCCGAGAGACCCAGTACTTC	CASSLSTGRETQYF